This is a list of T cell receptor beta chains from one sample in a study of radiotherapy plus CTLA-4 blockade in lung cancer. Clones were sequenced by immunoSEQ multiplex PCR, and TCRdb holds only the in-frame ones, with some missing. The sample consists of roughly 110,000 clones, about 84% of them appearing once. Sample: peripheral blood, taken from a patient treated with radiotherapy plus ipilimumab. Source of these receptors: a human donor with non-small cell lung cancer that progressed on radiotherapy plus ipilimumab. Some clones in this sample may be carry-over from other donors' samples. Each CDR3 is given with its conserved first and last residue. The D gene is left open where the match is weak. Not all rows give a size; the values are once, few, many and, for expanded clones, a class.

size	V	J	D	length	CDR3	DNA
.	TRBV14	TRBJ1-2	.	13	CASSLEGTHGYTF	TGTGCCAGCAGCCTCGAGGGGACCCATGGCTACACCTTC
.	TRBV4-2	TRBJ2-5	TRBD2	15	CASSQRRGARETQYF	TGTGCCAGCAGCCAGCGGCGGGGGGCCCGGGAGACCCAGTACTTC
.	TRBV18	TRBJ1-1	TRBD1	14	CASSHEGARTEAFF	TGTGCCAGCTCACATGAGGGGGCGCGTACTGAAGCTTTCTTT
.	TRBV10-1	TRBJ2-2	TRBD1	17	CASRDEQGCGSPGELFF	TGCGCCAGCAGAGACGAACAGGGGTGCGGTTCGCCCGGGGAGCTGTTTTTT
.	TRBV28	TRBJ1-5	.	14	CASSLIGVGFPQHF	TGTGCCAGCAGTTTAATTGGGGTAGGGTTTCCCCAGCATTTT
.	TRBV7-2	TRBJ2-5	TRBD2	14	CASSSQRGQETQYF	TGTGCCAGCAGCTCACAGCGGGGGCAAGAGACCCAGTACTTC
.	TRBV5-4	TRBJ1-4	.	14	CASSLAGRQEKLFF	TGTGCCAGCAGCTTGGCAGGTCGTCAGGAAAAACTGTTTTTT
once	TRBV4-1	TRBJ2-7	TRBD2	16	CASSQESAGGPHEQYF	TGCGCCAGCAGCCAAGAGTCAGCGGGGGGGCCGCACGAGCAGTACTTC
.	TRBV5-1	TRBJ2-5	TRBD2	16	CASSSSRLAGQETQYF	TGCGCCAGCAGCTCATCCAGACTAGCGGGGCAAGAGACCCAGTACTTC
.	TRBV25-1	TRBJ1-2	.	15	CASSEGRATLYGYTF	TGTGCCAGCAGTGAAGGGAGGGCTACCCTCTATGGCTACACCTTC
.	TRBV5-1	TRBJ1-6	.	16	CASSLAQSSYNSPLHF	TGCGCCAGCAGCTTGGCGCAGAGCTCCTATAATTCACCCCTCCACTTT
.	TRBV7-2	TRBJ1-1	TRBD1	12	CASSKRQGLAFF	TGTGCCAGCAGCAAAAGACAGGGATTGGCTTTCTTT
.	TRBV5-1	TRBJ2-5	.	16	CASSFVGSVGGETQYF	TGCGCCAGCAGCTTCGTAGGGAGTGTAGGGGGAGAGACCCAGTACTTC
.	TRBV5-4	TRBJ1-1	.	12	CASSLLSTEAFF	TGTGCCAGCAGCCTCTTGTCCACTGAAGCTTTCTTT
.	TRBV6-5	TRBJ2-2	TRBD1	14	CASSSPGGTGELFF	TGTGCCAGCAGTTCCCCAGGGGGCACCGGGGAGCTGTTTTTT
few	TRBV7-3	TRBJ2-1	.	15	CASSSGQTLYNEQFF	TGTGCCAGCAGCTCCGGACAGACTCTATACAATGAGCAGTTCTTC
.	TRBV9	TRBJ2-1	.	13	CASSVGSSNEQFF	TGTGCCAGCAGCGTAGGATCCAGCAATGAGCAGTTCTTC
.	TRBV27	TRBJ2-5	.	13	CASSSGTQETQYF	TGTGCCAGCAGTTCTGGGACCCAAGAGACCCAGTACTTC
few	TRBV7-3	TRBJ1-6	TRBD1	15	CASNPSRTGSSPLHF	TGTGCCAGCAACCCTTCCAGGACAGGTAGTTCACCCCTCCACTTT
few	TRBV5-5	TRBJ1-5	.	15	CASSLTGLDSQPQHF	TGTGCCAGCAGCTTAACAGGGTTGGATAGTCAGCCCCAGCATTTT
.	TRBV2	TRBJ2-7	.	19	CASTRLGRDEGGGLYEQYF	TGTGCCAGCACCAGACTGGGACGGGACGAAGGGGGGGGGCTCTACGAGCAGTACTTC
.	TRBV27	TRBJ2-2	TRBD1	18	CASSSGMTGGWDTGELFF	TGTGCCAGCAGTTCTGGAATGACAGGGGGCTGGGACACCGGGGAGCTGTTTTTT
.	TRBV6-1	TRBJ1-1	.	14	CASMLQGWGTEAFF	TGTGCCAGCATGCTCCAGGGGTGGGGCACTGAAGCTTTCTTT
.	TRBV9	TRBJ2-5	.	13	CASSVDLQETQYF	TGTGCCAGCAGCGTAGATCTTCAAGAGACCCAGTACTTC
.	TRBV7-6	TRBJ2-3	TRBD1	17	CASSLFRTGSSTDTQYF	TGTGCCAGCAGCTTATTCCGGACAGGATCTAGCACAGATACGCAGTATTTT
.	TRBV7-2	TRBJ2-7	TRBD1	17	CASSLRGSDRANDEQYF	TGTGCCAGCAGCTTACGGGGGTCGGACAGGGCCAATGACGAGCAGTACTTC
few	TRBV5-6	TRBJ1-3	TRBD1	16	CASSHLGQASGNTIYF	TGTGCCAGCAGCCACCTCGGACAGGCTTCTGGAAACACCATATATTTT
.	TRBV6-6	TRBJ2-3	.	13	CASSLAYTDTQYF	TGTGCCAGCAGTTTAGCGTACACAGATACGCAGTATTTT
once	TRBV30	TRBJ1-4	.	14	CAWSRTPFCEKLFF	TGTGCCTGGAGCCGGACGCCCTTCTGTGAAAAACTGTTTTTT
.	TRBV7-9	TRBJ1-5	TRBD1	17	CASSHQIGQASVQPQHF	TGTGCCAGCAGCCATCAAATCGGACAGGCCTCCGTTCAGCCCCAGCATTTT
.	TRBV5-1	TRBJ1-1	TRBD1	15	CASSTGTGQNTEAFF	TGCGCCAGCAGCACCGGGACAGGGCAGAACACTGAAGCTTTCTTT
.	TRBV5-1	TRBJ2-1	TRBD2	15	CASVAGAGSYNEQFF	TGCGCCAGCGTAGCGGGGGCCGGCTCCTACAATGAGCAGTTCTTC
.	TRBV6-1	TRBJ2-1	.	15	CASLLESSSYNEQFF	TGTGCCAGCCTTCTTGAGTCAAGCTCCTACAATGAGCAGTTCTTC
.	TRBV19	TRBJ2-4	TRBD1	16	CASSLGPDRGENIQYF	TGTGCCAGTAGTCTCGGTCCGGACAGGGGGGAAAACATTCAGTACTTC
.	TRBV27	TRBJ2-5	.	12	CASTSKGETQYF	TGTGCCAGCACCTCGAAAGGAGAGACCCAGTACTTC
.	TRBV19	TRBJ1-2	.	14	CASRKTARGYGYTF	TGTGCCAGTAGGAAAACAGCACGAGGATATGGCTACACCTTC
few	TRBV5-1	TRBJ1-5	TRBD1	15	CASSLTGGSDQPQHF	TGCGCCAGCAGCTTGACAGGGGGTTCCGATCAGCCCCAGCATTTT
.	TRBV10-3	TRBJ1-2	.	17	CAIREGREIRNDYGYTF	TGTGCCATCAGAGAGGGGCGGGAGATTAGAAATGACTATGGCTACACCTTC
.	TRBV11-3	TRBJ2-3	TRBD1	15	CASSPRTGLGDTQYF	TGTGCCAGCAGCCCCCGGACAGGGCTGGGGGATACGCAGTATTTT
.	TRBV4-1	TRBJ2-1	TRBD2	16	CASSHLAGGGYNEQFF	TGCGCCAGCAGCCACTTAGCGGGGGGCGGCTACAATGAGCAGTTCTTC
few	TRBV5-1	TRBJ1-1	.	16	CASSLGQSSMNTEAFF	TGCGCCAGCAGCTTGGGACAATCTTCCATGAACACTGAAGCTTTCTTT
few	TRBV6-1	TRBJ2-3	.	14	CASSRTASTDTQYF	TGTGCCAGCAGCAGGACGGCCAGCACAGATACGCAGTATTTT
.	TRBV4-1	TRBJ1-5	.	16	CASSQINGGPLQPQHF	TGCGCCAGCAGCCAAATAAACGGGGGGCCGCTTCAGCCCCAGCATTTT
.	TRBV5-1	TRBJ2-2	TRBD2	16	CASSVNSGGNAGELFF	TGCGCCAGCAGCGTCAATAGCGGGGGGAATGCCGGGGAGCTGTTTTTT
.	TRBV6-1	TRBJ1-5	.	14	CASSEEVRGQPQHF	TGTGCCAGCAGTGAAGAAGTGCGGGGACAGCCCCAGCATTTT
.	TRBV10-3	TRBJ1-2	.	14	CAISERAGAYGYTF	TGTGCCATCAGTGAGAGGGCAGGGGCCTATGGCTACACCTTC